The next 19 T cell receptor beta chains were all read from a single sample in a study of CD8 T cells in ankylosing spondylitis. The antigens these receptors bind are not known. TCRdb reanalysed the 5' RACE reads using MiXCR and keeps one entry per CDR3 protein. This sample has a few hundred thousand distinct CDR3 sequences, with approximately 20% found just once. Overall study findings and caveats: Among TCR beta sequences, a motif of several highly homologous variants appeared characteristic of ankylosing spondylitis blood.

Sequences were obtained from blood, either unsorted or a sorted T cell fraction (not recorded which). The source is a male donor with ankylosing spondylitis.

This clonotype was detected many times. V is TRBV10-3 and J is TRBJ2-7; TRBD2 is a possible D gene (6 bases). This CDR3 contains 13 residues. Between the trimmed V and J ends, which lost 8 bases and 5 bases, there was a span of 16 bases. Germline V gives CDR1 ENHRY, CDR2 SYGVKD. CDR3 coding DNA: TGTGCCATCCTGCCGGGGGTTGGCGACGAGCAGTACTTC. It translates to CAILPGVGDEQYF.

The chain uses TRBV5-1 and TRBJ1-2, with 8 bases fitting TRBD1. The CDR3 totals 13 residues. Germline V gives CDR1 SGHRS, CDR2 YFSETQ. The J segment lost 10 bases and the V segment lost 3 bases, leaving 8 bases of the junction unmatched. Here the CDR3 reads CASSWGQVFNYTF. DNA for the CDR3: TGCGCCAGCAGCTGGGGACAGGTTTTTAACTACACCTTC.

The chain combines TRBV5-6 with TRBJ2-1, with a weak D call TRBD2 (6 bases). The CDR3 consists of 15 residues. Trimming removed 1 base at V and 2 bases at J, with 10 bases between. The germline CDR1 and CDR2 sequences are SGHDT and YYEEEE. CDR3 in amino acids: CASSLIREPYNEQFF. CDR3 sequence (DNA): TGTGCCAGCAGCTTGATCCGGGAGCCCTACAATGAGCAGTTCTTC.

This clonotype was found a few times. The CDR3 spells CASSPRSSGTYEQYF. Here the CDR3 DNA reads TGCGCCAGCAGCCCCCGTAGTAGCGGCACCTACGAGCAGTACTTC. V and J are TRBV5-1 and TRBJ2-7; perhaps TRBD2 as D (6 bases). The CDR3 contains 15 residues. V was clipped by 4 bases and J by 2 bases, with 16 bases between them. Looked up from germline, CDR1 is SGHRS and CDR2 is YFSETQ.

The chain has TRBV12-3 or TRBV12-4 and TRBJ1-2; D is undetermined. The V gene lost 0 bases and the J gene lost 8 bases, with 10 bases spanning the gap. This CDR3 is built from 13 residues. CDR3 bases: TGTGCCAGCAGTTTAGCGCTAACTGGGGGCTACACCTTC. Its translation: CASSLALTGGYTF.

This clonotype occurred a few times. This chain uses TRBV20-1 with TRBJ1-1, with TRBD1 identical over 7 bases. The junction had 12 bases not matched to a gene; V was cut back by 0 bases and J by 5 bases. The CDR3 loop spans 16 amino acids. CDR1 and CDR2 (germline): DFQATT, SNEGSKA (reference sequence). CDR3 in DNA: TGCAGTGCTAGAGATCTCCTCCCAGGGGGAGATACTGAAGCTTTCTTT. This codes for CSARDLLPGGDTEAFF.

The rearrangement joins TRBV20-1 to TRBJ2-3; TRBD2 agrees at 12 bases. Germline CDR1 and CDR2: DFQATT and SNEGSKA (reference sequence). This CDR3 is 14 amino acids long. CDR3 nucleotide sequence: TGCTCTGCTCTCCTAGCGGGAGGGTCAGATACGCAGTATTTT. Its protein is CSALLAGGSDTQYF.

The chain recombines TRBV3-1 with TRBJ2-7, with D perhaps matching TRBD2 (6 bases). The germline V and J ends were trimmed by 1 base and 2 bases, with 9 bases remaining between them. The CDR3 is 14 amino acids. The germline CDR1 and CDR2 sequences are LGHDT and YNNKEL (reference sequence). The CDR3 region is CASSQAAGPYEQYF. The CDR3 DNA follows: TGTGCCAGCAGCCAAGCTGCGGGGCCCTACGAGCAGTACTTC.

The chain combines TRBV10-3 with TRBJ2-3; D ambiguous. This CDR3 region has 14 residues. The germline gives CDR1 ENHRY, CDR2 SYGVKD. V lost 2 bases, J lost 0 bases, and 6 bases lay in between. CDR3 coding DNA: TGTGCCATCAGTGAGGGGCCCAGCACAGATACGCAGTATTTT. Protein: CAISEGPSTDTQYF.

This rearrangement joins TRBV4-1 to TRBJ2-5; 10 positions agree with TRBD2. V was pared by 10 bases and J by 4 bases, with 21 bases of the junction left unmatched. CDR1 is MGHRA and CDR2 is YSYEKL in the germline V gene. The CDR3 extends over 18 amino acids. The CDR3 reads CATPPGQESGRVPETQYF. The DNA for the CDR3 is TGCGCCACCCCCCCCGGCCAAGAGAGCGGGAGGGTCCCAGAGACCCAGTACTTC.

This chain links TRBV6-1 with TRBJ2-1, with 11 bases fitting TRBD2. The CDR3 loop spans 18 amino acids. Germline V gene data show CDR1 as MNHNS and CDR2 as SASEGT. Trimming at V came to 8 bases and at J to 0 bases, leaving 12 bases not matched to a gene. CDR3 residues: CASAPPGLAASSYNEQFF. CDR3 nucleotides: TGTGCCAGCGCACCCCCGGGACTAGCGGCGAGCTCCTACAATGAGCAGTTCTTC.

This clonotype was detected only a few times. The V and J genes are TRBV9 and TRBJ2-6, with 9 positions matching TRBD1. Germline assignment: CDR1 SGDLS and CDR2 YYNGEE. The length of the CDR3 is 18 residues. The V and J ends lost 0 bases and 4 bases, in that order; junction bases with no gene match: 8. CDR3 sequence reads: CASSVVWGQGTGANVLTF. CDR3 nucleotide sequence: TGTGCCAGCAGCGTAGTTTGGGGACAGGGAACAGGGGCCAACGTCCTGACTTTC.

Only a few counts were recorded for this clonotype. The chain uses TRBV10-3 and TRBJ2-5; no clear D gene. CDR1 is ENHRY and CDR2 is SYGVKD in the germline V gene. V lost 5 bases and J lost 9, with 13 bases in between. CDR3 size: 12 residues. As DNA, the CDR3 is TGTGCCATCAGTCCACAAGAGACCGCCCAGTACTTC. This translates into CAISPQETAQYF.

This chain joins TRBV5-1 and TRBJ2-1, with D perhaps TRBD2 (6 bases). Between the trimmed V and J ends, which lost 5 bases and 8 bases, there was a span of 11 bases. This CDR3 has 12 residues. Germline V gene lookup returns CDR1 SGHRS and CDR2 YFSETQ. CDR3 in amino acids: CASSLAWDEQFF. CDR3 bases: TGCGCCAGCAGTCTAGCGTGGGATGAGCAGTTCTTC.

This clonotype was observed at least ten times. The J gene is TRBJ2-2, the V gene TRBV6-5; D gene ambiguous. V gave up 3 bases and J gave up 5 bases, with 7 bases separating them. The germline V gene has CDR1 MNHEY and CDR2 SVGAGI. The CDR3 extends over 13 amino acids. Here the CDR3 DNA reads TGTGCCAGCAGTTATAGGGATACCGGGGAGCTGTTTTTT. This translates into CASSYRDTGELFF.

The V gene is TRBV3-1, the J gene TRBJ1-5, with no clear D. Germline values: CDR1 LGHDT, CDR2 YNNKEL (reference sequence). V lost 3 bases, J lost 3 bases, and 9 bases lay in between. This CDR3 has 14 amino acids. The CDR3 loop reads CASSQLSDNQPQHF. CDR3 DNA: TGTGCCAGCAGCCAGTTATCGGACAATCAGCCCCAGCATTTT.

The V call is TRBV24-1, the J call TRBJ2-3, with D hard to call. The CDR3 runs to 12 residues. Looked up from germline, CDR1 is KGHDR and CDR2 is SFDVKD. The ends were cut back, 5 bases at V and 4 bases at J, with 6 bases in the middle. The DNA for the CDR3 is TGTGCCACCAGTGGCTTGGCAGATACGCAGTATTTT. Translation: CATSGLADTQYF.

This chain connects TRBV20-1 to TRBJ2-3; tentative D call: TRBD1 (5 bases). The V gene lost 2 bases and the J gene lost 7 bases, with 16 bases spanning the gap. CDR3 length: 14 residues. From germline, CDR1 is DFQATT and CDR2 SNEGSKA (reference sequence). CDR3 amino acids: CSARPGPTYHTQYF. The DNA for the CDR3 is TGCAGTGCTAGACCAGGGCCGACCTATCATACGCAGTATTTT.

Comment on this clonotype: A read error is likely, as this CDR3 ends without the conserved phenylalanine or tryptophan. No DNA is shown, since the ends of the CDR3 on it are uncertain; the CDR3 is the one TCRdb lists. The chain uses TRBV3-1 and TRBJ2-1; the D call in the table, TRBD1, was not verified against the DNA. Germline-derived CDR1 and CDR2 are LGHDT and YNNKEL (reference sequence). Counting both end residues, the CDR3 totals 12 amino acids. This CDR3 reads CASSHSGSDVFI.